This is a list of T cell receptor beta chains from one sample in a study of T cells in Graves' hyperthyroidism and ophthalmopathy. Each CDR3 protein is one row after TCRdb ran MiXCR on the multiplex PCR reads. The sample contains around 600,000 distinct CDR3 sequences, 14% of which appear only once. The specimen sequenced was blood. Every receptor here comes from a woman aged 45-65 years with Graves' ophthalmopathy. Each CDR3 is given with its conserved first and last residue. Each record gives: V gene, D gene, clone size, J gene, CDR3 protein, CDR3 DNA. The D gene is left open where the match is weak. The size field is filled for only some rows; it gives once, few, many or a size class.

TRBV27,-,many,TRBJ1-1,CASSLDTRTTEAFF,TGTGCCAGCAGTCTTGACACCCGGACCACTGAAGCTTTCTTT
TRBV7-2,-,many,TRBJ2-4,CASSQLGQLLAKNIQYF,TGTGCCAGCAGCCAACTTGGACAGTTATTAGCCAAAAACATTCAGTACTTC
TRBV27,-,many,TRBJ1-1,CASSLSRGGAGAFF,TGTGCCAGCAGTTTAAGTCGGGGGGGCGCGGGGGCTTTCTTT
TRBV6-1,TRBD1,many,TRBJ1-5,CASSPEQGGHQPQHF,TGTGCCAGCAGTCCAGAACAGGGGGGACATCAGCCCCAGCATTTT
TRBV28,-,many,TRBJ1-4,CASSPDGQTNEKLFF,TGTGCCAGCAGTCCCGACGGCCAGACTAATGAAAAACTGTTTTTT
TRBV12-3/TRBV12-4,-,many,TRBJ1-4,CASSSPGNEKLFF,TGTGCCAGCAGTTCCCCAGGGAATGAAAAACTGTTTTTT
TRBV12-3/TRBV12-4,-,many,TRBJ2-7,CASSLESSYEQYF,TGTGCCAGCAGTTTAGAGAGCTCCTACGAGCAGTACTTC
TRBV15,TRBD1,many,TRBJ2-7,CATRIRQGLGYEQYF,TGTGCCACCAGGATAAGACAGGGTTTGGGATACGAGCAGTACTTC
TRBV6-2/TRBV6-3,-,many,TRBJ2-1,CASGRSYNEQFF,TGTGCCAGCGGGCGGTCCTACAATGAGCAGTTCTTC
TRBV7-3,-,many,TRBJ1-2,CASSSAGWGFGYTF,TGTGCCAGCAGCTCCGCCGGGTGGGGGTTTGGCTACACCTTC
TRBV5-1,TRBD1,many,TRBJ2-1,CASSWGIRQGNEQFF,TGCGCCAGCAGCTGGGGGATTCGACAGGGCAATGAGCAGTTCTTC
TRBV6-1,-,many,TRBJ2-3,CASSEVSGSSTDTQYF,TGTGCCAGCAGTGAAGTCAGTGGTTCTAGCACAGATACGCAGTATTTT
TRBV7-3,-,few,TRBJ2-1,CASSLTHRDNEQFF,TGTGCCAGCAGCTTAACCCACAGGGATAATGAGCAGTTCTTC
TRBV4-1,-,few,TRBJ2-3,CASSQLTVPITDTQYF,TGCGCCAGCAGCCAATTGACAGTACCGATCACAGATACGCAGTATTTT
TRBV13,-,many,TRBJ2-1,CASSLGGSLGIYEQFF,TGTGCCAGCAGCTTAGGGGGGAGCCTTGGTATCTATGAGCAGTTCTTC
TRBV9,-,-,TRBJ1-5,CASSPTAGFQPQHF,TGTGCCAGCAGCCCAACAGCGGGGTTTCAGCCCCAGCATTTT
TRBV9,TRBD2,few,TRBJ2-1,CASSVEIAGDIGDEQFF,TGTGCCAGCAGCGTAGAAATAGCGGGAGACATTGGCGATGAGCAGTTCTTC
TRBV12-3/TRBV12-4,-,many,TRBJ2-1,CASTRPGYTYNEQFF,TGTGCCAGCACCCGACCCGGGTACACCTACAATGAGCAGTTCTTC
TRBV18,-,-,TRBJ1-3,CASSPKTVSGNTIYF,TGTGCCAGCTCACCTAAAACAGTCTCTGGAAACACCATATATTTT
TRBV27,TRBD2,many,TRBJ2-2,CASSRKPGLVSFGLTGELFF,TGTGCCAGCAGTCGCAAACCGGGACTAGTATCGTTCGGGTTAACCGGGGAGCTGTTTTTT
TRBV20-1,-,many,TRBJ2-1,CSAPTPLTPSSYNEQFF,TGCAGTGCTCCAACCCCCCTTACCCCGAGCTCCTACAATGAGCAGTTCTTC
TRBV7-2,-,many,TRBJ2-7,CASSLRAKLTYEQYF,TGTGCCAGCAGCCTCCGGGCAAAACTAACCTACGAGCAGTACTTC
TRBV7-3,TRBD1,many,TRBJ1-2,CASSLTPGGNGYTF,TGTGCCAGCAGCTTAACGCCAGGGGGCAATGGCTACACCTTC
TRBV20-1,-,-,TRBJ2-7,CSARVIDEQYF,TGCAGTGCTAGGGTTATTGACGAGCAGTACTTC
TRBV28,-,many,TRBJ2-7,CASSLPKWGDSYEQYF,TGTGCCAGCAGTTTGCCCAAATGGGGGGACTCCTACGAGCAGTACTTC
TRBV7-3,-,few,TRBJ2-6,CASSLRGGAGGLSGANVLTF,TGTGCCAGCAGCTTAAGAGGGGGGGCAGGGGGCCTCTCTGGGGCCAACGTCCTGACTTTC
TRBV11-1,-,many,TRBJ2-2,CASSLSVRESGELFF,TGTGCCAGCAGCTTATCTGTTCGGGAGTCCGGGGAGCTGTTTTTT
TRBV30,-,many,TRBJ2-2,CAWSVLQTTGELFF,TGTGCCTGGAGTGTCCTACAGACTACCGGGGAGCTGTTTTTT
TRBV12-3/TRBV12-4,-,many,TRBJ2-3,CASSTLRAPRTDTQYF,TGTGCCAGCAGCACTCTCCGGGCCCCTCGCACAGATACGCAGTATTTT
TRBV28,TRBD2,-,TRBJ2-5,CASRQGLVQTQYF,TGTGCCAGCAGACAAGGACTAGTTCAGACCCAGTACTTC
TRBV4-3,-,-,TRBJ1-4,CASSQEPWDISLNEKLFF,TGCGCCAGCAGCCAAGAACCTTGGGACATTTCCCTTAATGAAAAACTGTTTTTT
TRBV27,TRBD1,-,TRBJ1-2,CASSRRTGTGYGYTF,TGTGCCAGCAGTCGTCGCACCGGGACAGGGTATGGCTACACCTTC
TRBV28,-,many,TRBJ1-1,CASLRYGGAFF,TGTGCCAGCCTTCGCTATGGGGGAGCTTTCTTT
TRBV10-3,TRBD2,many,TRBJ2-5,CAISPSLTSGETQYF,TGTGCCATCAGTCCCTCTCTTACTAGCGGAGAGACCCAGTACTTC
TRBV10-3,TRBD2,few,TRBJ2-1,CAISVTSGFDYNEQFF,TGTGCCATCAGCGTCACTAGCGGGTTTGACTACAATGAGCAGTTCTTC
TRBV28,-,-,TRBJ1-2,CASRGDDYGYTF,TGTGCCAGCAGAGGAGACGACTATGGCTACACCTTC
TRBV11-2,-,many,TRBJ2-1,CASSLRGGTSYEQFF,TGTGCCAGCAGCTTACGTGGCGGGACGTCTTATGAGCAGTTCTTC
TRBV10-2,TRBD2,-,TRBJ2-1,CASPRTSGDNEQFF,TGCGCCAGCCCAAGGACTAGCGGGGACAATGAGCAGTTCTTC
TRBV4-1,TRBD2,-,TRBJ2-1,CASRVAGGPRGEQFF,TGCGCCAGCAGAGTAGCGGGAGGGCCCCGGGGTGAGCAGTTCTTC
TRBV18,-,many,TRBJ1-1,CASSPRNSTTEAFF,TGTGCCAGCTCACCGAGGAACTCGACCACTGAAGCTTTCTTT
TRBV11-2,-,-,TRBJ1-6,CASSFGTEYNSPLHF,TGTGCCAGCAGCTTCGGGACCGAGTATAATTCACCCCTCCACTTT
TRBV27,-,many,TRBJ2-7,CASSLYPASYEQYF,TGTGCCAGCAGTTTATATCCAGCGTCCTACGAGCAGTACTTC
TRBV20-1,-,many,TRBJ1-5,CSARWQGNQPQHF,TGCAGTGCTAGATGGCAGGGAAATCAGCCCCAGCATTTT
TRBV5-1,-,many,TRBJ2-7,CASSLGQGSEQYF,TGCGCCAGCAGCTTGGGTCAGGGGAGCGAGCAGTACTTC
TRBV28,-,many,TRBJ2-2,CASTHSVSRTGELFF,TGTGCCAGCACCCACAGTGTTTCGCGGACCGGGGAGCTGTTTTTT
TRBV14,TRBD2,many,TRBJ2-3,CASSLIAGGPHTDTQYF,TGTGCCAGCAGCCTTATAGCGGGAGGGCCTCACACAGATACGCAGTATTTT